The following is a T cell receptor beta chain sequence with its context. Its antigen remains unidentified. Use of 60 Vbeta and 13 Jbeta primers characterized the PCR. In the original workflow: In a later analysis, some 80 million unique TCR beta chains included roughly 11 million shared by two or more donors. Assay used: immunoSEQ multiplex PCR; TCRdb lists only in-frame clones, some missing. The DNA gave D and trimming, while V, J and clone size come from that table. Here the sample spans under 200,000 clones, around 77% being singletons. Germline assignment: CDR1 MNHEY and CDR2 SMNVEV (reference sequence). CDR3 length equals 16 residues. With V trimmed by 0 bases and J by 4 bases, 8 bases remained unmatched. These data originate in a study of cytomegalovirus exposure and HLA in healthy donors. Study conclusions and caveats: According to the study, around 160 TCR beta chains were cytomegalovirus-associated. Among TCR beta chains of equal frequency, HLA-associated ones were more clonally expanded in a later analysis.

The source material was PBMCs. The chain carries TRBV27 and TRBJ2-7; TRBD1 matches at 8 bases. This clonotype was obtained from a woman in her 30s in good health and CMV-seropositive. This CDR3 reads CASSLSRAGGAYEQYF. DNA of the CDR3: TGTGCCAGCAGTTTATCGCGGGCAGGGGGCGCATACGAGCAGTACTTC.